These T cell receptor beta chains were read from a single sample in a study of shared clonotypes between healthy human individuals. Sequenced by immunoSEQ multiplex PCR; TCRdb stores in-frame clones only, minus some. The sample has about 680,000 clones, roughly 73% seen once; the top ten hold 1.5% to 2%. What was sequenced was memory CD4+ T cells sorted from blood. These receptors all come from a woman aged 25-40 years in good health. The CDR3 runs from the conserved cysteine through the conserved F or W. Each record gives: clone size, CDR3 length, V gene, D gene, J gene, CDR3 protein, CDR3 DNA. D genes are given only for firm matches. Expanded clones get a size class; other rows say once, few or many, or leave the size out.

size: many; length: 11; V: TRBV20-1; D: NA; J: TRBJ1-1; CDR3: CSARADTEAFF; DNA: TGCAGTGCAAGGGCCGACACTGAAGCTTTCTTT
size: NA; length: 15; V: TRBV5-1; D: TRBD2; J: TRBJ2-7; CDR3: CASSLAAGPAYEQYF; DNA: TGCGCCAGCAGCTTGGCAGCGGGACCAGCCTACGAGCAGTACTTC
size: NA; length: 14; V: TRBV10-1; D: TRBD1; J: TRBJ1-5; CDR3: CASLGQGADQPQHF; DNA: TGCGCCAGCTTGGGACAGGGGGCGGATCAGCCCCAGCATTTT
size: once; length: 14; V: TRBV10-3; D: NA; J: TRBJ2-5; CDR3: CAIRGGGSGETQYF; DNA: TGTGCCATCAGGGGGGGAGGAAGTGGAGAGACCCAGTACTTC
size: NA; length: 15; V: TRBV28; D: NA; J: TRBJ1-5; CDR3: CASSFIRGANQLQHF; DNA: TGTGCCAGCAGTTTTATCAGGGGTGCAAATCAGCTCCAGCATTTT
size: NA; length: 16; V: TRBV6-1; D: NA; J: TRBJ2-1; CDR3: CASSVRAGVAPDEQFF; DNA: TGTGCCAGCAGTGTCCGCGCCGGAGTTGCCCCAGATGAGCAGTTCTTC
size: NA; length: 14; V: TRBV5-1; D: NA; J: TRBJ1-2; CDR3: CASSLTVINYGYTF; DNA: TGCGCCAGCAGCTTGACAGTTATTAACTATGGCTACACCTTC
size: NA; length: 14; V: TRBV19; D: NA; J: TRBJ1-2; CDR3: CASSIYRRNYGYTF; DNA: TGTGCCAGTAGTATCTATCGCCGGAACTATGGCTACACCTTC
size: NA; length: 15; V: TRBV2; D: TRBD1; J: TRBJ1-5; CDR3: CASSVGTGLNQPQHF; DNA: TGTGCCAGCAGTGTCGGGACAGGCCTTAATCAGCCCCAGCATTTT
size: few; length: 13; V: TRBV19; D: TRBD1; J: TRBJ1-5; CDR3: CASGDRVNQPQHF; DNA: TGTGCCAGTGGGGACAGGGTCAATCAGCCCCAGCATTTT
size: NA; length: 15; V: TRBV6-5; D: TRBD2; J: TRBJ2-1; CDR3: CASSPSGKEGVEQFF; DNA: TGTGCCAGCAGTCCTAGCGGGAAGGAGGGTGTTGAGCAGTTCTTC
size: NA; length: 15; V: TRBV19; D: TRBD2; J: TRBJ2-1; CDR3: CASSIGTSGYNEQFF; DNA: TGTGCCAGTAGTATAGGCACTAGCGGCTACAATGAGCAGTTCTTC
size: NA; length: 16; V: TRBV28; D: TRBD2; J: TRBJ2-3; CDR3: CASSLPTSGRTDTQYF; DNA: TGTGCCAGCAGTCTCCCGACTAGCGGGAGGACAGATACGCAGTATTTT
size: NA; length: 13; V: TRBV30; D: NA; J: TRBJ1-2; CDR3: CAWSVRIGGGYTF; DNA: TGTGCCTGGAGTGTACGCATCGGCGGGGGCTACACCTTC
size: NA; length: 13; V: TRBV12-5; D: NA; J: TRBJ1-1; CDR3: CASAPTWTAEAFF; DNA: TGTGCTAGTGCCCCAACCTGGACAGCTGAAGCTTTCTTT
size: once; length: 14; V: TRBV30; D: NA; J: TRBJ2-7; CDR3: CAWSVHEGSYEQYF; DNA: TGTGCCTGGAGTGTACACGAAGGATCCTACGAGCAGTACTTC
size: NA; length: 18; V: TRBV4-1; D: TRBD2; J: TRBJ2-2; CDR3: CASSRAPLAGGQTGELFF; DNA: TGCGCCAGCAGCCGTGCCCCGCTAGCGGGAGGACAAACCGGGGAGCTGTTTTTT
size: NA; length: 13; V: TRBV7-9; D: NA; J: TRBJ1-1; CDR3: CASSLRLLTEAFF; DNA: TGTGCCAGCAGCTTACGGCTGCTCACTGAAGCTTTCTTT
size: NA; length: 15; V: TRBV11-1; D: NA; J: TRBJ2-5; CDR3: CASSFNSRRQETQYF; DNA: TGTGCCAGCAGCTTTAACAGCCGGCGCCAAGAGACCCAGTACTTC
size: NA; length: 12; V: TRBV7-9; D: TRBD1; J: TRBJ2-7; CDR3: CASSFDRDEQYF; DNA: TGTGCCAGCAGCTTTGACAGGGACGAGCAGTACTTC
size: NA; length: 16; V: TRBV28; D: TRBD1; J: TRBJ1-4; CDR3: CASSNGQGAWREKLFF; DNA: TGTGCCAGCAGCAATGGACAGGGGGCATGGAGGGAAAAACTGTTTTTT
size: NA; length: 14; V: TRBV30; D: NA; J: TRBJ1-1; CDR3: CAWSRGLGRTEAFF; DNA: TGTGCCTGGAGTCGGGGGCTCGGTCGCACTGAAGCTTTCTTT
size: NA; length: 14; V: TRBV6-5; D: NA; J: TRBJ2-2; CDR3: CASSYSIVSGELFF; DNA: TGTGCCAGCAGTTACTCGATCGTGTCCGGGGAGCTGTTTTTT
size: NA; length: 19; V: TRBV19; D: NA; J: TRBJ2-2; CDR3: CASSISALSGVGFTGELFF; DNA: TGTGCCAGTAGTATCAGCGCCCTATCGGGAGTTGGTTTCACCGGGGAGCTGTTTTTT
size: NA; length: 14; V: TRBV19; D: TRBD2; J: TRBJ2-1; CDR3: CASSRGLAGGGAFF; DNA: TGTGCCAGTAGTAGGGGACTAGCGGGAGGTGGGGCGTTCTTC
size: medium-sized; length: 14; V: TRBV18; D: NA; J: TRBJ1-3; CDR3: CASSPTTSGNTIYF; DNA: TGTGCCAGCTCGCCTACAACCTCTGGAAACACCATATATTTT
size: NA; length: 15; V: TRBV5-1; D: TRBD2; J: TRBJ2-7; CDR3: CASSSGTRGPYEQYF; DNA: TGCGCCAGCAGCTCCGGGACTAGGGGACCCTACGAGCAGTACTTC
size: few; length: 14; V: TRBV19; D: NA; J: TRBJ2-7; CDR3: CASSEQGLTYEQYF; DNA: TGTGCCAGTAGCGAGCAGGGCCTGACCTACGAGCAGTACTTC
size: NA; length: 16; V: TRBV6-5; D: NA; J: TRBJ2-1; CDR3: CASSYGWGRSYNEQFF; DNA: TGTGCCAGCAGTTACGGGTGGGGGCGCTCCTACAATGAGCAGTTCTTC
size: NA; length: 13; V: TRBV15; D: NA; J: TRBJ2-1; CDR3: CATLGLRDNEQFF; DNA: TGTGCCACCCTGGGATTACGGGACAATGAGCAGTTCTTC
size: NA; length: 15; V: TRBV19; D: TRBD1; J: TRBJ2-5; CDR3: CASSTGTGRRETQYF; DNA: TGTGCCAGTAGTACTGGGACAGGGAGACGGGAGACCCAGTACTTC
size: NA; length: 18; V: TRBV11-3; D: TRBD2; J: TRBJ2-1; CDR3: CASSSGGYGTISYNEQFF; DNA: TGTGCCAGCAGCTCCGGGGGGTACGGGACGATCTCCTACAATGAGCAGTTCTTC
size: NA; length: 13; V: TRBV30; D: TRBD2; J: TRBJ2-2; CDR3: CACRPGGPGELFF; DNA: TGTGCCTGCCGACCGGGGGGGCCCGGGGAGCTGTTTTTT
size: NA; length: 17; V: TRBV7-9; D: NA; J: TRBJ1-5; CDR3: CASSLDGVGRRNQPQHF; DNA: TGTGCCAGCAGCTTAGACGGAGTCGGGCGGCGGAATCAGCCCCAGCATTTT
size: NA; length: 16; V: TRBV19; D: TRBD2; J: TRBJ2-2; CDR3: CASSTQLAGDTGELFF; DNA: TGTGCCAGTAGTACTCAACTAGCGGGAGACACCGGGGAGCTGTTTTTT
size: NA; length: 14; V: TRBV10-3; D: NA; J: TRBJ2-1; CDR3: CAIKPATNYNEQFF; DNA: TGTGCCATCAAGCCCGCGACAAACTACAATGAGCAGTTCTTC
size: NA; length: 14; V: TRBV11-2; D: NA; J: TRBJ1-1; CDR3: CASSWGPINTEAFF; DNA: TGTGCCAGCAGCTGGGGTCCCATTAACACTGAAGCTTTCTTT
size: NA; length: 15; V: TRBV6-5; D: TRBD1; J: TRBJ2-2; CDR3: CASSPGTGYTGELFF; DNA: TGTGCCAGCAGCCCCGGGACAGGGTACACCGGGGAGCTGTTTTTT
size: NA; length: 12; V: TRBV19; D: NA; J: TRBJ2-1; CDR3: CASSIAGISQFF; DNA: TGTGCCAGTAGTATAGCGGGGATATCTCAGTTCTTC
size: NA; length: 14; V: TRBV10-3; D: NA; J: TRBJ1-1; CDR3: CAIARDYMNTEAFF; DNA: TGTGCCATCGCCAGGGATTACATGAACACTGAAGCTTTCTTT
size: NA; length: 12; V: TRBV28; D: NA; J: TRBJ1-2; CDR3: CASSRNFYGYTF; DNA: TGTGCCAGCAGTCGAAACTTCTATGGCTACACCTTC
size: NA; length: 13; V: TRBV5-6; D: NA; J: TRBJ2-5; CDR3: CASSWRTQETQYF; DNA: TGTGCCAGCAGCTGGAGGACCCAAGAGACCCAGTACTTC
size: NA; length: 13; V: TRBV5-1; D: TRBD1; J: TRBJ2-3; CDR3: CASSDRAADTQYF; DNA: TGCGCCAGCAGCGACAGGGCTGCAGATACGCAGTATTTT
size: once; length: 14; V: TRBV5-6; D: NA; J: TRBJ1-2; CDR3: CASSLDRVSYGYTF; DNA: TGTGCCAGCAGCTTGGACAGGGTATCCTATGGCTACACCTTC
size: NA; length: 14; V: TRBV27; D: NA; J: TRBJ2-3; CDR3: CARALARGRDTQYF; DNA: TGTGCCAGGGCCTTAGCGAGGGGTCGAGATACGCAGTATTTT
size: NA; length: 12; V: TRBV28; D: NA; J: TRBJ2-3; CDR3: CASSASTDTQYF; DNA: TGTGCCAGCAGTGCTAGCACAGATACGCAGTATTTT
size: NA; length: 14; V: TRBV5-1; D: NA; J: TRBJ2-1; CDR3: CASSLPSSYNEQFF; DNA: TGCGCCAGCAGCTTGCCTAGCTCCTACAATGAGCAGTTCTTC
size: NA; length: 14; V: TRBV15; D: NA; J: TRBJ2-2; CDR3: CATSLGLNTGELFF; DNA: TGTGCCACCAGCTTGGGACTGAACACCGGGGAGCTGTTTTTT
size: NA; length: 15; V: TRBV7-8; D: TRBD1; J: TRBJ2-1; CDR3: CASSLRDSTYNEQFF; DNA: TGTGCCAGCAGCCTCCGGGACAGTACCTACAATGAGCAGTTCTTC
size: NA; length: 16; V: TRBV7-8; D: TRBD2; J: TRBJ2-2; CDR3: CASSLAWRERSGELFF; DNA: TGTGCCAGCAGCTTAGCTTGGCGGGAGCGGTCCGGGGAGCTGTTTTTT
size: once; length: 14; V: TRBV5-1; D: TRBD1; J: TRBJ1-4; CDR3: CASSPTGGNEKLFF; DNA: TGCGCCAGCAGCCCGACAGGGGGTAATGAAAAACTGTTTTTT
size: NA; length: 14; V: TRBV9; D: NA; J: TRBJ2-2; CDR3: CASSPGLVEGELFF; DNA: TGTGCCAGCAGCCCCGGACTGGTGGAAGGGGAGCTGTTTTTT
size: once; length: 14; V: TRBV6-5; D: TRBD2; J: TRBJ2-7; CDR3: CASSPPSGGYEQYF; DNA: TGTGCCAGCAGCCCTCCCAGCGGGGGGTACGAGCAGTACTTC
size: few; length: 15; V: TRBV28; D: TRBD1; J: TRBJ2-7; CDR3: CASSTRQGGSYEQYF; DNA: TGTGCCAGCAGTACTCGACAGGGGGGCTCCTACGAGCAGTACTTC
size: NA; length: 15; V: TRBV7-8; D: TRBD1; J: TRBJ1-1; CDR3: CASSIRTGMNTEAFF; DNA: TGTGCCAGCAGCATAAGGACAGGAATGAACACTGAAGCTTTCTTT
size: NA; length: 21; V: TRBV4-2; D: TRBD2; J: TRBJ2-1; CDR3: CASSQEGEGSGIRSSYNEQFF; DNA: TGTGCCAGCAGCCAAGAGGGGGAGGGTAGCGGGATCCGGAGCTCCTACAATGAGCAGTTCTTC
size: NA; length: 13; V: TRBV7-2; D: NA; J: TRBJ1-2; CDR3: CASSLRVSHGYTF; DNA: TGTGCCAGCAGCTTAAGGGTCTCTCATGGCTACACCTTC
size: NA; length: 11; V: TRBV20-1; D: NA; J: TRBJ1-6; CDR3: CSANKQGSLHF; DNA: TGCAGTGCTAACAAACAGGGCTCCCTCCACTTT
size: NA; length: 16; V: TRBV5-1; D: NA; J: TRBJ1-5; CDR3: CASSLGVGAGNQPQHF; DNA: TGCGCCAGCAGCTTGGGGGTAGGGGCCGGTAATCAGCCCCAGCATTTT